A single sample gave rise to the 32 T cell receptor beta chains below, sequenced in a study of blood T cell repertoires in COVID-19. The assay was immunoSEQ multiplex PCR, and TCRdb's table has in-frame clones only and misses some. The table shows about 410,000 clones, with around 89% occurring only once. Sequencing was done on a sample of peripheral blood. All receptors come from a woman between 40 and 50 years old with COVID-19, enrolled during active disease.

The chain couples TRBV27 to TRBJ1-1; 7 nucleotides align to TRBD1. Germline V lookup: CDR1 MNHEY, CDR2 SMNVEV (reference sequence). The CDR3 has 13 residues. V shed 9 bases, J shed 1 base, and the junction held 5 bases outside the gene matches. CDR3 DNA: TGTGCCAGTACCAGACAGGGGAACACTGAAGCTTTCTTT. This encodes CASTRQGNTEAFF.

The chain uses TRBV6-5 and TRBJ1-3; TRBD1 matches 9 bases. The CDR3 has 14 residues. CDR1 is MNHEY, CDR2 SVGAGI, per germline. Germline trimming cut 8 bases from V and 9 bases from J; bases unmatched to any gene: 11. CDR3 loop: CASGRGQGVSTIYF. CDR3 in DNA: TGTGCCAGCGGTCGGGGACAGGGTGTTTCCACCATATATTTT.

This chain connects TRBV19 to TRBJ1-5; D is perhaps TRBD1 (5 bases). There are 15 residues in the CDR3. From germline, CDR1 is LNHDA and CDR2 SQIVND (reference sequence). Deletions cut 4 bases from V and 5 bases from J, with 15 bases between. CDR3 in amino acids: CASSTTGGRDQPQHF. The CDR3 DNA follows: TGTGCCAGTAGTACAACGGGGGGGAGAGATCAGCCCCAGCATTTT.

The chain combines TRBV15 with TRBJ1-5, with no clear D. CDR3 length equals 15 residues. The germline V gene encodes CDR1 LNHNV and CDR2 YYDKDF (reference sequence). V lost 0 bases and J lost 4, with 10 bases in between. The CDR3 DNA follows: TGTGCCACCAGCAGAGACCCAGGAGGGAATCAGCCCCAGCATTTT. Its protein is CATSRDPGGNQPQHF. Complete variable domain (other parts from reference TRBV15 and TRBJ1-5): DAMVIQNPRYQVTQFGKPVTLSCSQTLNHNVMYWYQQKSSQAPKLLFHYYDKDFNNEADTPDNFQSRRPNTSFCFLDIRSPGLGDTAMYLCATSRDPGGNQPQHFGDGTRLSIL.

This sequence joins TRBV12-3 or TRBV12-4 and TRBJ2-1; 8 bases map to TRBD1. This CDR3 is built from 13 residues. V trimming: 5 bases; J trimming: 9 bases; junction bases outside the gene matches: 6. The DNA for the CDR3 is TGTGCCAGCAGTCCTACAGGGGGTGCTGAGCAGTTCTTC. Protein product: CASSPTGGAEQFF.

This chain joins TRBV5-4 and TRBJ2-2; 9 bases line up with TRBD1. The CDR3 is 16 residues long. Trimming took 0 bases from V and 1 from J; bases not matched to a gene: 1. Germline loops: CDR1 SGHNT, CDR2 YYREEE (reference sequence). The chain's CDR3 is CASSLVGQGNTGELFF. CDR3 sequence (DNA): TGTGCCAGCAGCTTGGTGGGACAGGGGAACACCGGGGAGCTGTTTTTT.

The chain recombines TRBV14 with TRBJ2-6; TRBD1 matches at 7 bases. Trimming cost V 3 bases and J 2 bases; bases outside gene matches: 13. Germline lookup yields CDR1 SGHDN and CDR2 FVKESK. The CDR3 covers 19 residues. CDR3 in DNA: TGTGCCAGCAGCCACGCCACAGGGGACGGGCTGGCTGGGGCCAACGTCCTGACTTTC. Translating it yields CASSHATGDGLAGANVLTF.

This clone was observed at least ten times. The rearrangement uses TRBV3-1 (or the pseudogene TRBV3-2) and TRBJ1-2; no firm D call. Per germline, CDR1 LGHDT and CDR2 YNNKEL (reference sequence). The germline V and J ends were trimmed by 2 bases and 7 bases, with 14 bases remaining between them. The CDR3 spans 14 residues. This CDR3 is CASSQWVGVGGYTF. In DNA form, the CDR3 reads TGTGCCAGCAGCCAATGGGTAGGAGTGGGTGGCTACACCTTC.

The chain couples TRBV6-5 to TRBJ2-7; perhaps TRBD1 as D (5 bases). Germline V gene lookup returns CDR1 MNHEY and CDR2 SVGAGI. Trimming removed 2 bases from V and 5 bases from J, with 19 bases in between. The CDR3 loop spans 16 amino acids. CDR3 in DNA: TGTGCCAGCAGTTACGTCGAAGGGGCGTCGATCGACGAGCAGTACTTC. Its translation is CASSYVEGASIDEQYF.

This chain joins TRBV7-2 and TRBJ1-1; D possibly corresponds to TRBD1 (6 bases). The CDR3 runs 18 residues. Germline V gene sequence: CDR1 SGHTA, CDR2 FQGNSA. V was trimmed by 5 bases and J by 1 base, leaving 23 bases between them. CDR3 region: CASSPKGGYWFGNTEAFF. The CDR3 region has the DNA TGTGCCAGCAGCCCTAAGGGGGGGTACTGGTTCGGGAACACTGAAGCTTTCTTT.

Worth noting for this clone: Other DNA sequences in this specimen translate into the identical CDR3. The V and J genes are TRBV9 and TRBJ1-1; maybe TRBD1 (5 bases). CDR1 and CDR2 (germline): SGDLS, YYNGEE. This CDR3 is 13 amino acids long. Deletions cut 0 bases from V and 3 bases from J, with 6 bases between. CDR3 in DNA: TGTGCCAGCAGCGTAGGGGGGGACACTGAAGCTTTCTTT. Translating gives CASSVGGDTEAFF.

This chain connects TRBV4-1 to TRBJ1-6; D is unresolved. V was cut by 5 bases and J by 14 bases, with 7 bases left in between. Germline CDR1 MGHRA, CDR2 YSYEKL. The CDR3 is 10 residues long. The CDR3 DNA reads as TGCGCCAGCAGCGGCATGACCCTCCACTTT. Protein sequence: CASSGMTLHF.

The V call is TRBV2, the J call TRBJ1-6, with 9 bases aligning to TRBD1. The germline gives CDR1 SNHLY, CDR2 FYNNEI. CDR3 length: 15 amino acids. The V gene end was trimmed by 1 base and the J gene end by 10 bases; junction bases not matched to a gene: 5. The CDR3 coding sequence is TGTGCCAGCAGTGAAGGGGGACAGGGCATGTCACCCCTCCACTTT. It is translated as CASSEGGQGMSPLHF.

The rearrangement joins TRBV6-5 to TRBJ1-2, with D perhaps matching TRBD1 (5 bases). The germline V gene encodes CDR1 MNHEY and CDR2 SVGAGI. V lost 6 bases and J lost 8, with 22 bases in between. This CDR3 is 15 amino acids long. CDR3 protein: CASRPRQPGVGGYTF. DNA for the CDR3: TGTGCCAGCAGGCCCCGACAGCCCGGAGTGGGGGGCTACACCTTC.

This chain joins TRBV27 and TRBJ2-2, with 8 bases aligning to TRBD1. V shed 6 bases and J 3 bases; nucleotides not matched to a gene: 9. The CDR3 has 16 residues. Germline V gene data show CDR1 as MNHEY and CDR2 as SMNVEV (reference sequence). CDR3: CASSPLDRADTGELFF. The CDR3 DNA sequence: TGTGCCAGCAGCCCATTGGACAGGGCTGACACCGGGGAGCTGTTTTTT.

The V gene is TRBV30, the J gene TRBJ1-5; D is uncertain. The CDR3 sequence is 14 residues long. Per the germline V gene, CDR1 is GTSNPN and CDR2 is SVGIG (reference sequence). Trimming pared 0 bases from V and 10 bases from J, leaving 16 bases between. CDR3 amino acids: CAWSVLGVSQPQHF. The DNA of the CDR3 is TGTGCCTGGAGTGTACTAGGAGTCTCTCAACCCCAGCATTTT.

V usage is TRBV9 and J usage is TRBJ2-1; 11 bases map to TRBD1. Trimming cost V 3 bases and J 9 bases; bases outside gene matches: 11. Germline V lookup: CDR1 SGDLS, CDR2 YYNGEE. This CDR3 has 16 residues. DNA for the CDR3: TGTGCCAGCAGCGCCTCCGGGACAGGGGGTTTTGTTGAGCAGTTCTTC. It specifies CASSASGTGGFVEQFF.

This clone was picked up one time. The chain carries TRBV20-1 and TRBJ1-2; D is possibly TRBD1 (6 bases). The CDR3 has 19 residues. The V and J ends lost 3 bases and 1 base respectively, with 27 bases between them. Germline V gene data show CDR1 as DFQATT and CDR2 as SNEGSKA (reference sequence). The CDR3 bases are TGCAGTGCTAGTCCCCCTAACTCCCGTATAATACAGGGTAACTATGGCTACACCTTC. This encodes CSASPPNSRIIQGNYGYTF.

Notes on this clone: Relative to the germline gene, one junction end is altered; a read error may explain this. The chain combines TRBV14 with TRBJ2-5; weak D call: TRBD2 (5 bases). Per the germline V gene, CDR1 is SGHDN and CDR2 is FVKESK. The CDR3 consists of 14 residues. The CDR3 DNA reads as TGTGCCAGCAGTCAAGACTACTTCGCGGAGACCCAGTACTTC. This translates into CASSQDYFAETQYF.

The genes are TRBV27 and TRBJ1-2; 12 bases are shared with TRBD1. CDR1 and CDR2 (germline): MNHEY, SMNVEV (reference sequence). V was clipped by 5 bases and J by 7 bases; unmatched bases: 17. CDR3 length: 18 amino acids. CDR3 sequence: CASSPSFSAGTGGSGYTF. The CDR3 nucleotides read TGTGCCAGCAGTCCCTCCTTCTCCGCCGGGACAGGGGGCAGTGGCTACACCTTC.

In this sample, this clone turned up a few times. The chain uses TRBV7-9 and TRBJ2-2; 7 nucleotides line up with TRBD1. Germline CDR1 is SEHNR and CDR2 is FQNEAQ (reference sequence). V lost 3 bases to trimming and J lost 4 bases; unmatched junction nucleotides: 2. This CDR3 contains 14 residues. As DNA, the CDR3 is TGTGCCAGCAGCTTGACAGGGATCACCGGGGAGCTGTTTTTT. Translating gives CASSLTGITGELFF.

V usage is TRBV6-2 or TRBV6-3 and J usage is TRBJ2-3; a weak D match, TRBD1 (8 bases). The length of the CDR3 is 16 residues. Per germline, CDR1 MNHEY and CDR2 SVGEGT. V was shortened by 5 bases and J by 0 bases, with 15 bases between the two germline ends. The CDR3 sequence: CASSTHRGGSTDTQYF. The CDR3 DNA reads as TGTGCCAGCAGTACCCACAGGGGGGGGAGCACAGATACGCAGTATTTT.

This chain links TRBV5-1 with TRBJ1-3; tentatively, D is TRBD1 (6 bases). Germline V gives CDR1 SGHRS, CDR2 YFSETQ. V shed 1 base and J shed 1 base, with 12 bases lying between them. CDR3 length: 16 amino acids. CDR3 DNA: TGCGCCAGCAGCTTGAGCCTCGGGACATCTGGAAACACCATATATTTT. Protein: CASSLSLGTSGNTIYF.

This clone was observed a single time. The chain combines TRBV27 with TRBJ2-1; 8 positions agree with TRBD2. Germline V gives CDR1 MNHEY, CDR2 SMNVEV (reference sequence). J lost 2 bases, V lost 5 bases, and 8 bases had no gene match. The CDR3 spans 16 residues. This CDR3 is CASSQQAGVTYNEQFF. CDR3 DNA sequence: TGTGCCAGCAGTCAACAAGCGGGGGTGACCTACAATGAGCAGTTCTTC.

About this clone: This sequence may be a read error, since a much larger clone differs from it by one base. Distinct nucleotide sequences in the sample also encode this CDR3. The chain couples TRBV7-2 to TRBJ1-2; D call uncertain. CDR1 is SGHTA, CDR2 FQGNSA, per germline. CDR3 length: 15 residues. The V gene lost 1 base and the J gene lost 4 bases, with 13 bases spanning the gap. Written as DNA, the CDR3 is TGTGCCAGCAGCTTAGGTAGAGGGCAGAGCTATGGCTACACCTTC. Translating gives CASSLGRGQSYGYTF.

The CDR3 nucleotides are TGTGCCAGCAGTGGGACAGGGGCTTTTGGTTATGGCTACACCTTC. Its protein is CASSGTGAFGYGYTF. The chain combines TRBV6-6 with TRBJ1-2; the match to TRBD1 covers 10 bases. The CDR3 is made up of 15 amino acids. Unmatched junction bases numbered 8, after V lost 5 bases and J lost 5 bases. CDR1 and CDR2 (germline): MNHNY, SVGAGI (reference sequence).

The J gene is TRBJ2-5, the V gene TRBV5-1; D is unresolved. The CDR3 runs to 16 residues. Germline CDR1 is SGHRS and CDR2 is YFSETQ. V was shortened by 9 bases and J by 2 bases, with 23 bases between the two germline ends. In DNA form, the CDR3 reads TGCGCCACCAGGCACTCCGCGCCGAATCCGCAAGAGACCCAGTACTTC. Translating gives CATRHSAPNPQETQYF. Complete variable domain (other parts from reference TRBV5-1 and TRBJ2-5): KAGVTQTPRYLIKTRGQQVTLSCSPISGHRSVSWYQQTPGQGLQFLFEYFSETQRNKGNFPGRFSGRQFSNSRSEMNVSTLELGDSALYLCATRHSAPNPQETQYFGPGTRLLVL.

The gene calls are TRBV10-3 and TRBJ1-4; D is unresolved. Germline V gene data show CDR1 as ENHRY and CDR2 as SYGVKD. CDR3 length: 14 residues. V dropped 6 bases and J dropped 3 bases, with 11 bases sitting between them. This CDR3 reads CAISTGSSNEKLFF. The CDR3 DNA reads as TGTGCCATCAGCACTGGGAGTTCTAATGAAAAACTGTTTTTT.

The chain has TRBV10-3 and TRBJ2-1, with D possibly matching TRBD2 (7 bases). CDR1 and CDR2 (germline): ENHRY, SYGVKD. Trimming removed 3 bases at V and 8 bases at J, with 14 bases between. The CDR3 has 14 residues. CDR3 region: CAISEGGVGDEQFF. The DNA of the CDR3 is TGTGCCATCAGTGAAGGGGGGGTAGGGGATGAGCAGTTCTTC.

This chain links TRBV28 with TRBJ2-5, with D perhaps matching TRBD1 (5 bases). Trimming removed 3 bases at V and 3 bases at J, with 8 bases between. The V gene's germline CDR1 is MDHEN and CDR2 SYDVKM. This CDR3 comprises 13 residues. The CDR3 is CASSFRGKETQYF. The CDR3 nucleotides are TGTGCCAGCAGTTTTAGGGGTAAAGAGACCCAGTACTTC.

This clone was counted a single time. The chain is built from TRBV7-2 and TRBJ2-7, with TRBD2 matching over 8 bases. Germline loops: CDR1 SGHTA, CDR2 FQGNSA. J lost 3 bases, V lost 4 bases, and 14 bases had no gene match. This CDR3 has 17 amino acids. The CDR3 DNA sequence: TGTGCCAGCAGCTCACTAAATCCGACTAGCGTGCACTACGAGCAGTACTTC. This sequence encodes CASSSLNPTSVHYEQYF. Based on the CDR3 plus reference TRBV7-2 and TRBJ2-7, the full variable domain is GAGVSQSPSNKVTEKGKDVELRCDPISGHTALYWYRQSLGQGLEFLIYFQGNSAPDKSGLPSDRFSAERTGGSVSTLTIQRTQQEDSAVYLCASSSLNPTSVHYEQYFGPGTRLTVT.

CDR3 DNA: TGTGCCAGCAGCGTATTACAGGGGGCTGCCGGGGAGCTGTTTTTT. Translating gives CASSVLQGAAGELFF. The V call is TRBV9, the J call TRBJ2-2; 9 bases are a match to TRBD1. The CDR3 runs 15 residues. The V gene's germline CDR1 is SGDLS and CDR2 YYNGEE. V was pared by 1 base and J by 6 bases, with 4 bases of the junction left unmatched.